This T cell receptor beta chain originates from a study of blood T cells in healthy people across ages. Study-level results: With age, beta diversity per million T cells declined roughly linearly, significantly by 30 to 50. The long-lived group displayed more naive CD4+ cells, plus higher diversity, than the aged donors did.

The V gene's germline CDR1 is SQVTM and CDR2 ANQGSEA. J gave up 2 bases and V 7 bases, and 9 bases lay outside the gene matches. CDR3 length equals 15 residues. Details on this clonotype: The antigen is unknown.

With a J-beta primer mix and a sample-barcoded 5' primer, a second PCR ran 7 to 11 cycles. TCRdb reprocessed the 5' RACE reads via MiXCR and lists one record per CDR3 protein. Of hundreds of thousands of distinct CDR3 sequences in the sample, more than 35% were seen once. The source material was blood. The source is a man older than 75 in good health. The J gene is TRBJ2-1, the V gene TRBV29-1; TRBD1 matches 9 bases. Here the CDR3 reads CSGGMGQGAYNEQFF. The CDR3 DNA sequence: TGCAGCGGTGGAATGGGACAGGGAGCCTACAATGAGCAGTTCTTC.